This T cell receptor (beta chain) derives from a study of regulatory T cells in long-lasting Graves disease. Study context: Those Graves' patients who were newly diagnosed had been on antithyroid drugs under 3 months. Study findings and constraints: Clonotypes that were public and shared totalled fewer than 3,500 in persistent patients versus over 800 in new patients. TRBV28, TRBJ1-2 and TRBJ2-5 were segments that persistent disease favored.

As to this clonotype: Its matching antigen is unknown.

The CDR3 extends over 14 amino acids. Trimming took off 9 bases at V and 0 bases at J, with 11 bases between the two ends. Germline V gene lookup returns CDR1 LNHDA and CDR2 SQIVND (reference sequence). Time point given: newly diagnosed GD, antithyroid drugs for less than 3 months. After RNA was extracted from PBMCs, the TCR library was made from it. Recruitment took place at an endocrinology department in Xi'an, China. To make TCR beta libraries, researchers used iRepertoire HTBI primers and Arm-PCR of CDR3 regions. Via MiXCR, TCRdb re-called the multiplex PCR reads, giving one row per CDR3 protein. The top ten clones hold 38% of a sample with approximately 310,000 distinct CDR3 sequences, about 20% of them seen once.

The chain links TRBV19 to TRBJ2-2; the D gene is possibly TRBD2 (5 bases). The sample in question was peripheral blood mononuclear cells (PBMCs), obtained at new diagnosis, from a patient treated with antithyroid drugs. The receptor was isolated from a female donor with Graves disease. The CDR3: CASEGRPNTGELFF. CDR3 nucleotide sequence: TGTGCCAGCGAGGGCCGCCCGAACACCGGGGAGCTGTTTTTT.